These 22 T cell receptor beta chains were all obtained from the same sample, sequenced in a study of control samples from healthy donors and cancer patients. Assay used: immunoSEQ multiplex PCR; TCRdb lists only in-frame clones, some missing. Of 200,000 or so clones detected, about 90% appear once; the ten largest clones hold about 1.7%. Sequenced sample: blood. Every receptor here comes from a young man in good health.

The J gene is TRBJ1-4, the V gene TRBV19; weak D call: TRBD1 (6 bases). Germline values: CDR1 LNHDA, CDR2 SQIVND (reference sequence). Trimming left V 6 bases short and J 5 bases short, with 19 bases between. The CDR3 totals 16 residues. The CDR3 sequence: CASRLQGNYANEKLFF. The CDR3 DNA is TGTGCCAGTAGGCTACAGGGAAACTATGCAAATGAAAAACTGTTTTTT.

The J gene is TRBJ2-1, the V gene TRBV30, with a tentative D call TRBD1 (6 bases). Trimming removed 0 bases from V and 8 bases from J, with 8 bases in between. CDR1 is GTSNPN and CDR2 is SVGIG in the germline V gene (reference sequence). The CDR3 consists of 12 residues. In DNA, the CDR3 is TGTGCCTGGAGTGTACAGGGCGATGAGCAGTTCTTC. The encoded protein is CAWSVQGDEQFF.

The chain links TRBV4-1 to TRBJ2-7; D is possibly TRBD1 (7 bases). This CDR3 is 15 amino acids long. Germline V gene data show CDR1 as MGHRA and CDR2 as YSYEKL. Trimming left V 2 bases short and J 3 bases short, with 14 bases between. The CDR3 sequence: CASSQTRQGGYEQYF. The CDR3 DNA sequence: TGCGCCAGCAGCCAAACTCGACAGGGAGGCTACGAGCAGTACTTC.

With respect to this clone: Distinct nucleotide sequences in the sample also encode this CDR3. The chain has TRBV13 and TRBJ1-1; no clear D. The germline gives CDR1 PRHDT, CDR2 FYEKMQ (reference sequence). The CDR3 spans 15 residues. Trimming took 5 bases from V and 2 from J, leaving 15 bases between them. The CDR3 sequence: CASSMYTVLNTEAFF. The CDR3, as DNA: TGTGCCAGCAGCATGTACACAGTTTTAAACACTGAAGCTTTCTTT. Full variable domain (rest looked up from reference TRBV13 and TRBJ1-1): AAGVIQSPRHLIKEKRETATLKCYPIPRHDTVYWYQQGPGQDPQFLISFYEKMQSDKGSIPDRFSAQQFSDYHSELNMSSLELGDSALYFCASSMYTVLNTEAFFGQGTRLTVV.

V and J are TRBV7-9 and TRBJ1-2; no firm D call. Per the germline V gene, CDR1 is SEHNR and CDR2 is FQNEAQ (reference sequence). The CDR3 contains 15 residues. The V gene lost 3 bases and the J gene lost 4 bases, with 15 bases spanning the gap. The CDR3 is CASSLPEFQAYGYTF. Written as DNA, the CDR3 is TGTGCCAGCAGCTTGCCCGAGTTTCAGGCCTATGGCTACACCTTC.

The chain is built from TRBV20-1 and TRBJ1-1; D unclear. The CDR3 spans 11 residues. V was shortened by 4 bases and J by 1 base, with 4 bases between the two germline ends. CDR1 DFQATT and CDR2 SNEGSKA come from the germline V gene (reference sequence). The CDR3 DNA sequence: TGCAGTGCTAATGGGAACACTGAAGCTTTCTTT. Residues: CSANGNTEAFF.

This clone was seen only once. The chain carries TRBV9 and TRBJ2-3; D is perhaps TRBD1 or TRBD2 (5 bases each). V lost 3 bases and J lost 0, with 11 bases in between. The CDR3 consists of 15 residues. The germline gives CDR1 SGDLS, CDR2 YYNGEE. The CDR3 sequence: CASSGDAPSTDTQYF. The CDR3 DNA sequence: TGTGCCAGCAGCGGGGACGCCCCTAGCACAGATACGCAGTATTTT.

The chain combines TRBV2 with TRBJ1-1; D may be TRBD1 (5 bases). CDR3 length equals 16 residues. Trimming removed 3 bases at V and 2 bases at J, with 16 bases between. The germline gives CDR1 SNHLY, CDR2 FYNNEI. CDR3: CASSESRGDYNTEAFF. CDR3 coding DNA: TGTGCCAGCAGTGAGTCAAGGGGCGACTATAACACTGAAGCTTTCTTT.

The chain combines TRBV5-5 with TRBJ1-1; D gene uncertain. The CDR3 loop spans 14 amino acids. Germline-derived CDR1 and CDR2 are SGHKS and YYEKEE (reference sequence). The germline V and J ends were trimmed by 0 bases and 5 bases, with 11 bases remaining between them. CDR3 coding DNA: TGTGCCAGCAGCTTGGCGCGAGGAGGGACTGAAGCTTTCTTT. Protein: CASSLARGGTEAFF.

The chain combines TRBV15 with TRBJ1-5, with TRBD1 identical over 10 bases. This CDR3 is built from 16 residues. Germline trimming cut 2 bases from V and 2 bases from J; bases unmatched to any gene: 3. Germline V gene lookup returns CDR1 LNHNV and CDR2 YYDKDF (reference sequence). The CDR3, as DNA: TGTGCCACCAGCAGACGGGACAGGGGTGGCAATCAGCCCCAGCATTTT. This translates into CATSRRDRGGNQPQHF. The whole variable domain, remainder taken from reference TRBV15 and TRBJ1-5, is DAMVIQNPRYQVTQFGKPVTLSCSQTLNHNVMYWYQQKSSQAPKLLFHYYDKDFNNEADTPDNFQSRRPNTSFCFLDIRSPGLGDTAMYLCATSRRDRGGNQPQHFGDGTRLSIL.

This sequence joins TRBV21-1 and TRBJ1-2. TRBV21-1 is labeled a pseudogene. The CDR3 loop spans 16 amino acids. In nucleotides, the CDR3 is TGTGCCAGCAGCAAAGTCCAGTCCCACGGTAACTATGGCTACACCTTC. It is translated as CASSKVQSHGNYGYTF.

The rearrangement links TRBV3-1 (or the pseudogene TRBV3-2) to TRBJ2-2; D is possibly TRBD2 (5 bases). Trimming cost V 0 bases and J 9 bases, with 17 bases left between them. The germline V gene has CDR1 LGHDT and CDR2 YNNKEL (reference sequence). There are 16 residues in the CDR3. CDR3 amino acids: CASSQDERRRSRELFF. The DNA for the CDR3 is TGTGCCAGCAGCCAAGATGAACGGAGGAGGAGCCGGGAGCTGTTTTTT.

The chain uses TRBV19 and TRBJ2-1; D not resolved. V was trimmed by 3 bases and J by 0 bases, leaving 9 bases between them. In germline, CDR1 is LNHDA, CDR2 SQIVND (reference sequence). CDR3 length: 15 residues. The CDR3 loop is CASSMEPFSYNEQFF. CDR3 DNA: TGTGCCAGTAGTATGGAACCGTTCTCCTACAATGAGCAGTTCTTC.

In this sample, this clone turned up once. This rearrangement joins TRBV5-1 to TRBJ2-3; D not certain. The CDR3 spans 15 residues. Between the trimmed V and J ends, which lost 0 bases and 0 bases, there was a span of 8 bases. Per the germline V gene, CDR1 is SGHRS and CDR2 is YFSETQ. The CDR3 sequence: CASSLGLFSTDTQYF. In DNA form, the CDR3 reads TGCGCCAGCAGCTTGGGTCTATTCAGCACAGATACGCAGTATTTT.

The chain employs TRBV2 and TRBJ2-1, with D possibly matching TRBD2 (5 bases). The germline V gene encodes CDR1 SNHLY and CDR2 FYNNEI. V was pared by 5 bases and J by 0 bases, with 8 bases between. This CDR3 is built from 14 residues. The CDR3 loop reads CASSPGFSYNEQFF. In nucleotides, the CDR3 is TGTGCCAGCAGTCCGGGGTTCTCCTACAATGAGCAGTTCTTC.

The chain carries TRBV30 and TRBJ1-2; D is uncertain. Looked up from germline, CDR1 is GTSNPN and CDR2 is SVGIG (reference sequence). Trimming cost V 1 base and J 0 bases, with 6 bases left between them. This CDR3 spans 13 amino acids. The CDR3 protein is CAWSAQANYGYTF. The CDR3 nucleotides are TGTGCCTGGAGTGCGCAGGCTAACTATGGCTACACCTTC.

CDR3 DNA: TGTGCCAGTAGTTCCTCTGTCGGAGGGGGAAACCAGCCCCAGCATTTT. Translating it yields CASSSSVGGGNQPQHF. The chain joins TRBV19 to TRBJ1-5, with D perhaps matching TRBD1 (6 bases). Germline CDR1 LNHDA, CDR2 SQIVND (reference sequence). Trimming removed 5 bases at V and 7 bases at J, with 21 bases between. This CDR3 is 16 amino acids long.

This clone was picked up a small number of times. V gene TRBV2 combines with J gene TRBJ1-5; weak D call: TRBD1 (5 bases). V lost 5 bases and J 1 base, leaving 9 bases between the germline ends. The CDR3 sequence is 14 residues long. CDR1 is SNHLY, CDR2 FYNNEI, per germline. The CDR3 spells CASSRGLSNQPQHF. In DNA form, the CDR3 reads TGTGCCAGCAGTAGGGGATTGAGCAATCAGCCCCAGCATTTT.

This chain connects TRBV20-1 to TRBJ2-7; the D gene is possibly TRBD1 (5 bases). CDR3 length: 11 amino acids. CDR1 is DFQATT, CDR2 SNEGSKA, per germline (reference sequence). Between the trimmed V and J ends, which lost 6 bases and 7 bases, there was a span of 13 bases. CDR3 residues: CSANTDREQYF. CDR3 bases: TGCAGTGCAAATACCGACAGAGAGCAGTACTTC.

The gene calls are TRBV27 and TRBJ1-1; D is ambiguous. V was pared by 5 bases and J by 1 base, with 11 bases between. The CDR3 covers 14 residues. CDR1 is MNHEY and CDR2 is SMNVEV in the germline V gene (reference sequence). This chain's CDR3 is CASSSPEGNTEAFF. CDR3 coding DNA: TGTGCCAGCAGTAGCCCTGAGGGGAACACTGAAGCTTTCTTT.

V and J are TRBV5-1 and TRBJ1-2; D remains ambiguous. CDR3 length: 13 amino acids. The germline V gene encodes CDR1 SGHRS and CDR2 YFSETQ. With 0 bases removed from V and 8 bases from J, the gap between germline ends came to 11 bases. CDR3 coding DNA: TGCGCCAGCAGCTTGGACCGCCAGCAAGGCTACACCTTC. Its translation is CASSLDRQQGYTF. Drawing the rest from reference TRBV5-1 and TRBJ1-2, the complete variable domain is KAGVTQTPRYLIKTRGQQVTLSCSPISGHRSVSWYQQTPGQGLQFLFEYFSETQRNKGNFPGRFSGRQFSNSRSEMNVSTLELGDSALYLCASSLDRQQGYTFGSGTRLTVV.

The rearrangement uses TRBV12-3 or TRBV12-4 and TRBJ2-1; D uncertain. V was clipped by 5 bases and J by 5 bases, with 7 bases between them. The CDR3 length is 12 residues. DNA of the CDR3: TGTGCCAGCAGTCCCACTCACAATGAGCAGTTCTTC. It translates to CASSPTHNEQFF.